This T cell receptor delta chain was documented in a study of gamma-delta chains in newborns, infants, children (dated by TCRdb to between 2019 and 2020). Regarding the complete study: In the study title, it is stated that polyclonal expansion of innate gammadelta T cells is driven by microbial exposure immediately after birth. The study investigated how microbial exposure shaped innate gammadelta T cell populations in human newborns immediately after birth.

The germline V gene encodes CDR1 TSWWSYY and CDR2 QGS. The CDR3 measures 15 amino acids from cysteine to phenylalanine. The kept DNA is CDR3 alone, 45 bases in frame from the first base. Instrument on record: Illumina MiSeq. For TCRdb, the public reads were processed anew by CATT, and duplicate DNA sequences were folded into one row. The sample data list fewer than 2,000 delta-chain clones, and 6% to 9% of these were observed just once. About a sixth of the sample goes to the ten largest clones. In its sample, this clone was seen a few times. The target of this receptor is not known. This may come from a read error, since a much larger clone is one base off. The same CDR3 also results from other DNA sequences found in this sample.

The sequencing input was blood. The V gene is TRDV1 and the J gene is TRDJ1; the D segment cannot be called with confidence. The sequence was collected from a child who was a newborn, infant or young child, either healthy, febrile or measles-vaccinated (not recorded which). The nucleotides read TGTGCTCTTGGGGAACTAAAAAGGTTCACCGATAAGCTCATCTTT. Its protein is CALGELKRFTDKLIF.